These T cell receptor beta chains were read from a single sample in a study of CD8+ T cells in alopecia areata. TCRdb keeps only in-frame clones here, not all; method: immunoSEQ multiplex PCR. The table shows about 56,000 clones, with around 97% occurring only once. The material sequenced was CD8+ T cells sorted from blood, taken at week 0. These receptors were taken from a human donor with alopecia areata. Both conserved end residues are part of each CDR3. A D gene is named only where the DNA matches it firmly. Some rows mark clone size as missing; the rest say once, few, many or name a class of expanded clone.

V gene	D gene	clone size	J gene	CDR3 DNA	CDR3 protein
TRBV7-9	.	.	TRBJ1-1	TGTGCCAGCAGCACCGGGACTAACACTGAAGCTTTCTTT	CASSTGTNTEAFF
TRBV25-1	TRBD2	.	TRBJ2-5	TGTGCCAGCAGTGAGAGGGCGGCCCGACTAGCGGGTAGCGAGACCCAGTACTTC	CASSERAARLAGSETQYF
TRBV7-9	.	.	TRBJ2-7	TGTGCCAGCAGCCGGGACGGCCTCTACGAGCAGTACTTC	CASSRDGLYEQYF
TRBV21-1	.	.	TRBJ2-3	TGTGCCAGCAGCAGGAGGGGTTCAGATACGCAGTATTTT	CASSRRGSDTQYF
TRBV10-3	.	.	TRBJ2-2	TGTGCCATCAGTGGCCAGTCCGACTGGGAGCTGTTTTTT	CAISGQSDWELFF
TRBV6-1	TRBD2	.	TRBJ2-7	TGTGCCAGCAGTGACCCCGGGGGGTGGGAGCAGTACTTC	CASSDPGGWEQYF
TRBV10-3	TRBD2	.	TRBJ2-1	TGTGCCATCAGGGACAAAGCGGGGGGCCGCTCCTACAATGAGCAGTTCTTC	CAIRDKAGGRSYNEQFF
TRBV30	.	.	TRBJ2-1	TGTGCCTTACTAACAGGGGAGCAGTTCTTC	CALLTGEQFF
TRBV27	.	.	TRBJ2-1	TGTGCCAGCAGTTTAGGAGGGGGGAATGAGCAGTTCTTC	CASSLGGGNEQFF
TRBV4-3	.	.	TRBJ2-3	TGCGCCAGCAGCCAAGACGCCGGGACTCTCGCAGATACGCAGTATTTT	CASSQDAGTLADTQYF
TRBV5-4	.	.	TRBJ1-1	TGTGCCAGCAGCTTAGGGGACACTGAAGCTTTCTTT	CASSLGDTEAFF
TRBV5-6	.	.	TRBJ2-3	TGTGCCAGCAGCCTTGTCGAGGATACGCAGTATTTT	CASSLVEDTQYF
TRBV7-2	TRBD2	.	TRBJ2-1	TGTGCCAGCAGCCTTACTAGCGGGGGTTACAATGAGCAGTTCTTC	CASSLTSGGYNEQFF
TRBV27	TRBD1	.	TRBJ2-7	TGTGCCAGCTCTTTTCAGGGACAGGGGATGCGGGAGCAGTACTTC	CASSFQGQGMREQYF
TRBV10-3	.	.	TRBJ2-7	TGTGCCATCAGTGATTCTTCCGTTTTTGAGCAGTACTTC	CAISDSSVFEQYF
TRBV4-3	TRBD2	once	TRBJ2-2	TGCGCCAGCAGCCAAGAGACTAGCGACTCGTGGGACACCGGGGAGCTGTTTTTT	CASSQETSDSWDTGELFF
TRBV5-6	.	.	TRBJ2-5	TGTGCCAGCAGCTTGTCCGGAGGGGAGACCCAGTACTTC	CASSLSGGETQYF
TRBV6-1	TRBD1	once	TRBJ2-7	TGTGCCAGCAGCCGACAGGGGCCCTACGAGCAGTACTTC	CASSRQGPYEQYF
TRBV10-3	TRBD2	.	TRBJ2-1	TGTGCCTCCTTAGGCGGGAGCGAGCGTCCCTGGGGTGAGCAGTTCTTC	CASLGGSERPWGEQFF
TRBV25-1	.	.	TRBJ2-7	TGTGCCAGCAGTGAATATATGCACGAGCAGTACTTC	CASSEYMHEQYF
TRBV2	TRBD1	.	TRBJ2-3	TGTGCCAGCAGTGGGGACAGGGGTATCAGCACAGATACGCAGTATTTT	CASSGDRGISTDTQYF
TRBV19	.	.	TRBJ1-5	TGTGCCAGTAGTATTGATGGGGGCGGGCAGGGAGGCCTGATGGGCAATCAGCCCCAGCATTTT	CASSIDGGGQGGLMGNQPQHF
TRBV7-9	TRBD2	.	TRBJ2-1	TGTGCCAGCAGTTCGACTAGCGGGGGGGCCGCCAATGAGCAGTTCTTC	CASSSTSGGAANEQFF
TRBV29-1	TRBD2	.	TRBJ2-5	TGCAGCGTTGAAGGGGTCCCCGGGGGGAATGCCCAAGAGACCCAGTACTTC	CSVEGVPGGNAQETQYF
TRBV7-8	TRBD2	.	TRBJ2-1	TGTGCCAGCAGCTTAGTAACTAGCGGGGGTTACAATGAGCAGTTCTTC	CASSLVTSGGYNEQFF
TRBV18	TRBD1	.	TRBJ2-7	TGTGCCAGCTCACCAAAACAATACCCGGGACAGGGATCCTACGAGCAGTACTTC	CASSPKQYPGQGSYEQYF
TRBV7-9	.	.	TRBJ2-7	TGTGCCAGCAGCTTAGGGGAAAGCAGGGGCGAGCAGTACTTC	CASSLGESRGEQYF
TRBV7-8	TRBD1	once	TRBJ1-2	TGTGCCAGCAGCTTAGGACAGGGTTCGGGCTATGGCTACACCTTC	CASSLGQGSGYGYTF
TRBV7-2	.	.	TRBJ2-7	TGTGCCAGCAGCTTAGTCCTGGGGGAGTACGAGCAGTACTTC	CASSLVLGEYEQYF
TRBV7-9	.	.	TRBJ1-1	TGTGCCAGCAGTGTCATAACGGGGCAAACTGAAGCTTTCTTT	CASSVITGQTEAFF
TRBV4-1	.	.	TRBJ1-1	TGCGCCAGCAGCCAAGATTTGTACACAATGAACACTGAAGCTTTCTTT	CASSQDLYTMNTEAFF
TRBV5-1	.	.	TRBJ2-3	TGCGCCAGCAGCCCCCAAGGCCCCGATACGCAGTATTTT	CASSPQGPDTQYF
TRBV7-9	.	.	TRBJ1-2	TGTGCCAGCAGCTTAGCGGACAGACTAGACTATGGCTACACCTTC	CASSLADRLDYGYTF